One sample yielded the 30 T cell receptor beta chains listed below, sequenced in a study of CD8 T cells in ankylosing spondylitis. Study results and limitations: Ankylosing spondylitis blood appeared to carry a characteristic TCR beta motif of several highly homologous variants.

TCRdb reprocessed the 5' RACE reads via MiXCR and lists one record per CDR3 protein. The table records about 220,000 distinct CDR3 sequences, more than 5.5% of them present only once. These receptors' antigens are unknown. Sample: blood, either unsorted or a sorted T cell fraction (not recorded which). The receptor set was obtained from a male donor with ankylosing spondylitis.

This clonotype was seen repeatedly, ten times or more. The chain recombines TRBV12-3 or TRBV12-4 with TRBJ2-7; D is unresolved. V was pared by 2 bases and J by 0 bases, with 8 bases between. The CDR3 extends over 14 amino acids. The CDR3 is CASSLRPSSYEQYF. The CDR3 region has the DNA TGTGCCAGCAGTTTACGTCCAAGCTCCTACGAGCAGTACTTC.

The V and J genes are TRBV5-5 and TRBJ2-5; 8 nucleotides agree with TRBD1. The CDR3 loop spans 14 amino acids. Germline loops: CDR1 SGHKS, CDR2 YYEKEE (reference sequence). The junction had 4 bases not matched to a gene; V was cut back by 3 bases and J by 3 bases. CDR3 in DNA: TGTGCCAGCAGCTGGGACAGGTTGAAAGAGACCCAGTACTTC. Its translation: CASSWDRLKETQYF.

As for this clonotype: A much larger clone sits a single nucleotide away, making a read error possible. The CDR3 DNA is TGTGCCAACAGGTTCCCCCCCAACGGGGAGCTGTTTTTT. Translating gives CANRFPPNGELFF. The chain links TRBV7-2 to TRBJ2-2; maybe TRBD1 (5 bases). The CDR3 totals 13 residues. V was shortened by 10 bases and J by 7 bases, with 16 bases between the two germline ends. Germline CDR1 is SGHTA and CDR2 is FQGNSA.

This clonotype was detected many times. The chain joins TRBV5-1 to TRBJ2-1, with D unclear. Trimming pared 0 bases from V and 5 bases from J, leaving 18 bases between. The CDR3 has 17 amino acids. Germline V gives CDR1 SGHRS, CDR2 YFSETQ. Here the CDR3 reads CASSLVLNRPFDNEQFF. The DNA for the CDR3 is TGCGCCAGCAGCTTGGTTCTGAATCGTCCATTCGACAATGAGCAGTTCTTC.

About this clonotype itself: One base away lies a much larger clone, so this may be a sequencing read error. The V and J genes are TRBV30 and TRBJ1-5; 8 bases align to TRBD1. The CDR3 length is 13 residues. J was trimmed by 12 bases and V by 1 base; bases with no gene match: 8. Germline V gives CDR1 GTSNPN, CDR2 SVGIG (reference sequence). As DNA, the CDR3 is TGTGCCTGGAGTGATCTCCCAGGGGGCGTCCAGCATTTT. It is translated as CAWSDLPGGVQHF.

The chain employs TRBV30 and TRBJ1-2, with D possibly being TRBD1 (5 bases). The CDR3 is made up of 14 amino acids. Between the trimmed V and J ends, which lost 0 bases and 4 bases, there was a span of 12 bases. CDR1 and CDR2 from the germline V gene are GTSNPN and SVGIG (reference sequence). CDR3 loop: CAWSVSRGIYGYTF. In DNA form, the CDR3 reads TGTGCCTGGAGTGTATCTCGGGGGATCTATGGCTACACCTTC.

In this sample, this clonotype turned up many times. The chain links TRBV4-3 to TRBJ2-7; TRBD1 agrees at 8 bases. After removal of 2 bases from V and 6 bases from J, the junction contained 6 bases not matched to a gene. The CDR3 is 14 residues long. Germline CDR1 reads LGHNA; CDR2 reads YSLEER. The CDR3 DNA is TGCGCCAGCAGCCAACAGGGGGCCGGTTTCGAGCAGTACTTC. Amino acids: CASSQQGAGFEQYF.

V gene TRBV5-1 combines with J gene TRBJ2-1; D assignment may be TRBD1 or TRBD2 (7 bases each). This CDR3 has 16 amino acids. The V end lost 4 bases, the J end lost 7 bases, and 21 bases lay between the germline ends. Germline CDR1 is SGHRS and CDR2 is YFSETQ. CDR3 nucleotide sequence: TGCGCCAGCAGCGACCCCGGGCTAGCGGACAGGAATGAGCAGTTCTTC. Protein: CASSDPGLADRNEQFF. The whole variable domain, remainder taken from reference TRBV5-1 and TRBJ2-1, is KAGVTQTPRYLIKTRGQQVTLSCSPISGHRSVSWYQQTPGQGLQFLFEYFSETQRNKGNFPGRFSGRQFSNSRSEMNVSTLELGDSALYLCASSDPGLADRNEQFFGPGTRLTVL.

This clonotype was observed at least ten times. This chain joins TRBV29-1 and TRBJ1-5; tentatively, D is TRBD1 (6 bases). The CDR3 consists of 15 residues. V was pared by 5 bases and J by 0 bases, with 14 bases between. Germline V CDR1 and CDR2: SQVTM, ANQGSEA. The CDR3 loop is CSVIPGQNSNQPQHF. The CDR3 nucleotides read TGCAGCGTTATCCCAGGACAGAATAGCAATCAGCCCCAGCATTTT. Full variable domain (remainder filled in from reference TRBV29-1 and TRBJ1-5): SAVISQKPSRDICQRGTSLTIQCQVDSQVTMMFWYRQQPGQSLTLIATANQGSEATYESGFVIDKFPISRPNLTFSTLTVSNMSPEDSSIYLCSVIPGQNSNQPQHFGDGTRLSIL.

This clonotype was picked up many times. V gene TRBV7-9 combines with J gene TRBJ2-1; the D call may be TRBD1 or TRBD2 (5 bases each). From germline, CDR1 is SEHNR and CDR2 FQNEAQ (reference sequence). This CDR3 contains 16 residues. With 4 bases removed from V and 8 bases from J, the gap between germline ends came to 21 bases. The CDR3 loop is CASSSNRDPPFHEQFF. Written as DNA, the CDR3 is TGTGCCAGCAGCTCAAACCGGGACCCCCCGTTTCATGAGCAGTTCTTC.

The chain joins TRBV20-1 to TRBJ2-3; TRBD2 agrees at 8 bases. This CDR3 spans 14 amino acids. The V segment lost 5 bases and the J segment 10 bases; nucleotides outside the gene matches: 14. Germline V CDR1 and CDR2: DFQATT, SNEGSKA (reference sequence). Here the CDR3 DNA reads TGCAGTGCTTTTTACGGGGGGGCCTGGGACGCGCAGTATTTT. Its protein is CSAFYGGAWDAQYF.

On this clonotype itself: This may stem from a read error, because a much larger clone lies one nucleotide away. CDR3 sequence: CASRDRGRNEAFF. The CDR3 nucleotides read TGTGCCAGCAGGGACAGGGGGCGGAATGAAGCTTTCTTT. The chain combines TRBV25-1 with TRBJ1-1, with TRBD1 identical over 11 bases. V lost 6 bases to trimming and J lost 7 bases; unmatched junction nucleotides: 4. CDR1 and CDR2 from the germline V gene are MGHDK and SYGVNS. This CDR3 spans 13 amino acids.

This clonotype was seen a few times. The chain couples TRBV3-1 to TRBJ2-1, with TRBD2 as a possible D gene (6 bases). Germline V lookup: CDR1 LGHDT, CDR2 YNNKEL (reference sequence). This CDR3 comprises 16 residues. Trimming pared 2 bases from V and 8 bases from J, leaving 19 bases between. In nucleotides, the CDR3 is TGTGCCAGCAGCCAACAAGCACCCGGAAGCGGGTATGAGCAGTTCTTC. Translated, it gives CASSQQAPGSGYEQFF.

There are many counts of this clonotype. The V and J genes are TRBV25-1 and TRBJ2-5; maybe TRBD2 (6 bases). In germline, CDR1 is MGHDK, CDR2 SYGVNS. V lost 7 bases and J lost 4, with 13 bases in between. This CDR3 comprises 13 residues. The CDR3 here is CASKDGSGETQYF. In DNA, the CDR3 is TGTGCCAGCAAAGACGGGAGCGGAGAGACCCAGTACTTC.

The chain uses TRBV7-6 and TRBJ2-7; 8 nucleotides match TRBD2. Germline loops: CDR1 SGHVS, CDR2 FNYEAQ. The CDR3 has 14 residues. The junction had 8 bases not matched to a gene; V was cut back by 4 bases and J by 6 bases. CDR3 in amino acids: CASSYGGGYSEQYF. The CDR3 region has the DNA TGTGCCAGCAGCTACGGGGGGGGATACTCCGAGCAGTACTTC. The whole variable domain, filled in from reference TRBV7-6 and TRBJ2-7, reads GAGVSQSPRYKVTKRGQDVALRCDPISGHVSLYWYRQALGQGPEFLTYFNYEAQQDKSGLPNDRFSAERPEGSISTLTIQRTEQRDSAMYRCASSYGGGYSEQYFGPGTRLTVT.

This clonotype came up many times. Here the CDR3 DNA reads TGTGCCAGCAGTTACTCCCCCGGGGGGGATCAGGACTATGGCTACACCTTC. Translating gives CASSYSPGGDQDYGYTF. The chain couples TRBV6-2 or TRBV6-3 to TRBJ1-2; perhaps TRBD1 as D (5 bases). The V and J ends lost 0 bases and 3 bases respectively, with 17 bases between them. The germline gives CDR1 MNHEY, CDR2 SVGEGT. This CDR3 region has 17 residues.

At least ten counts were recorded for this clonotype. The chain has TRBV12-3 or TRBV12-4 and TRBJ1-2; the D gene is possibly TRBD1 (6 bases). The CDR3 spans 15 residues. Trimming left V 2 bases short and J 4 bases short, with 14 bases between. The CDR3 coding sequence is TGTGCCAGCAGTTTACTGACAGGAACCCCCTATGGCTACACCTTC. This encodes CASSLLTGTPYGYTF.

This clonotype was detected a few times. The V call is TRBV5-5, the J call TRBJ2-5; D gene ambiguous. The V gene lost 2 bases and the J gene lost 4 bases, with 15 bases spanning the gap. Germline V lookup: CDR1 SGHKS, CDR2 YYEKEE (reference sequence). The CDR3 extends over 15 amino acids. CDR3 in amino acids: CASSFWTVRGETQYF. In nucleotides, the CDR3 is TGTGCCAGCAGCTTTTGGACGGTACGAGGAGAGACCCAGTACTTC. The whole variable domain, filled in from reference TRBV5-5 and TRBJ2-5, reads DAGVTQSPTHLIKTRGQQVTLRCSPISGHKSVSWYQQVLGQGPQFIFQYYEKEERGRGNFPDRFSARQFPNYSSELNVNALLLGDSALYLCASSFWTVRGETQYFGPGTRLLVL.

This chain joins TRBV30 and TRBJ2-7; D might be TRBD1 (5 bases). CDR1 and CDR2 (germline): GTSNPN, SVGIG (reference sequence). This CDR3 comprises 12 residues. The V and J ends lost 2 bases and 6 bases respectively, with 11 bases between them. CDR3 nucleotide sequence: TGTGCCTGGAGTCCAGGGTACGTCGAGCAGTACTTC. This codes for CAWSPGYVEQYF.

This clonotype was seen ten or more times. This chain connects TRBV5-5 to TRBJ1-2; D call uncertain. The V end was cut by 1 base, the J end by 4 bases, with 17 bases between. From germline, CDR1 is SGHKS and CDR2 YYEKEE (reference sequence). This CDR3 region has 16 residues. The CDR3 coding sequence is TGTGCCAGCAGCTTGCCCTTAGATATCCCGGGCTATGGCTACACCTTC. Its translation: CASSLPLDIPGYGYTF.

The chain recombines TRBV7-9 with TRBJ1-1; 7 bases agree with TRBD1. V dropped 1 base and J dropped 10; count of bases not matched to a gene: 6. This CDR3 spans 13 amino acids. CDR1 is SEHNR and CDR2 is FQNEAQ in the germline V gene (reference sequence). DNA for the CDR3: TGTGCCAGCAGCTTAGGGGGTAACAGGGGAGCTTTCTTT. Amino acid sequence: CASSLGGNRGAFF.

The chain recombines TRBV11-2 with TRBJ2-7; D remains unclear. From germline, CDR1 is SGHAT and CDR2 FQNNGV. The V and J ends lost 1 base and 2 bases respectively, with 12 bases between them. The CDR3 runs 15 residues. CDR3 protein: CASSLGGQITYEQYF. The CDR3 region has the DNA TGTGCCAGCAGCTTAGGGGGTCAAATTACCTACGAGCAGTACTTC. Filled out from reference TRBV11-2 and TRBJ2-7, the complete variable domain reads EAGVAQSPRYKIIEKRQSVAFWCNPISGHATLYWYQQILGQGPKLLIQFQNNGVVDDSQLPKDRFSAERLKGVDSTLKIQPAKLEDSAVYLCASSLGGQITYEQYFGPGTRLTVT.

This clonotype was seen many times. The genes are TRBV5-5 and TRBJ2-1; D call uncertain. The CDR3 is 12 amino acids. Germline values: CDR1 SGHKS, CDR2 YYEKEE (reference sequence). V was cut by 5 bases and J by 10 bases, with 13 bases left in between. The CDR3 spells CASSGARVEQFF. In DNA form, the CDR3 reads TGTGCCAGCAGTGGAGCCCGGGTGGAGCAGTTCTTC.

The CDR3 coding sequence is TGCGCCAGCAGCCAGAGAGCCACTGTTGAGAACACTGAAGCTTTCTTT. This codes for CASSQRATVENTEAFF. V usage is TRBV4-1 and J usage is TRBJ1-1, with D uncertain. Trimming removed 3 bases at V and 1 base at J, with 15 bases between. The CDR3 is 16 residues long. Germline assignment: CDR1 MGHRA and CDR2 YSYEKL.

This clonotype came up many times. One end of the junction fails to match germline, which may point to a read error. This sequence joins TRBV2 and TRBJ2-3; D perhaps matches TRBD2 (6 bases). This CDR3 has 12 amino acids. From germline, CDR1 is SNHLY and CDR2 FYNNEI. CDR3 in DNA: TGTGCCAGCGCGGGACTCCCGAATACGCTGTATTTT. This sequence encodes CASAGLPNTLYF.

This clonotype was counted at least ten times. One junction end does not reproduce the germline sequence, and a read error may be involved. The genes are TRBV7-7 and TRBJ2-1; unclear D gene. The V gene's germline CDR1 is SSHAT and CDR2 FNYEAQ (reference sequence). This CDR3 comprises 15 residues. The CDR3 bases are TGTGCTAGCAGCCAAACAGAAGCTTCCTACAATGAGCAGTTCTTC. Its translation: CASSQTEASYNEQFF.

This clonotype showed up just a few times. The V gene is TRBV4-2, the J gene TRBJ2-7; D is undetermined. Trimming took 0 bases from V and 3 from J, leaving 15 bases between them. This CDR3 contains 16 residues. Germline values: CDR1 LGHNA, CDR2 YNFKEQ. CDR3 sequence (DNA): TGTGCCAGCAGCCAAGATTTTTTTTCGGCAGACTACGAGCAGTACTTC. Translated, it gives CASSQDFFSADYEQYF.

This sequence joins TRBV7-9 and TRBJ1-5; 9 positions agree with TRBD1. The junction had 6 bases not matched to a gene; V was cut back by 5 bases and J by 7 bases. The CDR3 totals 14 residues. CDR1 and CDR2 from the germline V gene are SEHNR and FQNEAQ (reference sequence). CDR3 nucleotide sequence: TGTGCCAGCAGCGCCCGGGACAGGGAACAGCCCCAGCATTTT. Translation: CASSARDREQPQHF.

This chain joins TRBV24-1 and TRBJ2-2, with D possibly matching TRBD1 (6 bases). Germline CDR1 KGHDR, CDR2 SFDVKD. The CDR3 consists of 13 residues. Trimming took off 8 bases at V and 4 bases at J, with 10 bases between the two ends. The DNA of the CDR3 is TGTGCCACCAACGGACAGCCCACCGGGGAGCTGTTTTTT. Translated, it gives CATNGQPTGELFF.

This clonotype was seen ten or more times. V is TRBV19 and J is TRBJ2-1; 9 nucleotides align to TRBD2. J was trimmed by 9 bases and V by 7 bases; bases with no gene match: 7. This CDR3 has 13 residues. Germline CDR1 LNHDA, CDR2 SQIVND (reference sequence). In DNA, the CDR3 is TGTGCCAGTAACCTATTAGCGGGAGCTGAGCAGTTCTTC. It specifies CASNLLAGAEQFF. Full variable domain (remainder filled in from reference TRBV19 and TRBJ2-1): DGGITQSPKYLFRKEGQNVTLSCEQNLNHDAMYWYRQDPGQGLRLIYYSQIVNDFQKGDIAEGYSVSREKKESFPLTVTSAQKNPTAFYLCASNLLAGAEQFFGPGTRLTVL.